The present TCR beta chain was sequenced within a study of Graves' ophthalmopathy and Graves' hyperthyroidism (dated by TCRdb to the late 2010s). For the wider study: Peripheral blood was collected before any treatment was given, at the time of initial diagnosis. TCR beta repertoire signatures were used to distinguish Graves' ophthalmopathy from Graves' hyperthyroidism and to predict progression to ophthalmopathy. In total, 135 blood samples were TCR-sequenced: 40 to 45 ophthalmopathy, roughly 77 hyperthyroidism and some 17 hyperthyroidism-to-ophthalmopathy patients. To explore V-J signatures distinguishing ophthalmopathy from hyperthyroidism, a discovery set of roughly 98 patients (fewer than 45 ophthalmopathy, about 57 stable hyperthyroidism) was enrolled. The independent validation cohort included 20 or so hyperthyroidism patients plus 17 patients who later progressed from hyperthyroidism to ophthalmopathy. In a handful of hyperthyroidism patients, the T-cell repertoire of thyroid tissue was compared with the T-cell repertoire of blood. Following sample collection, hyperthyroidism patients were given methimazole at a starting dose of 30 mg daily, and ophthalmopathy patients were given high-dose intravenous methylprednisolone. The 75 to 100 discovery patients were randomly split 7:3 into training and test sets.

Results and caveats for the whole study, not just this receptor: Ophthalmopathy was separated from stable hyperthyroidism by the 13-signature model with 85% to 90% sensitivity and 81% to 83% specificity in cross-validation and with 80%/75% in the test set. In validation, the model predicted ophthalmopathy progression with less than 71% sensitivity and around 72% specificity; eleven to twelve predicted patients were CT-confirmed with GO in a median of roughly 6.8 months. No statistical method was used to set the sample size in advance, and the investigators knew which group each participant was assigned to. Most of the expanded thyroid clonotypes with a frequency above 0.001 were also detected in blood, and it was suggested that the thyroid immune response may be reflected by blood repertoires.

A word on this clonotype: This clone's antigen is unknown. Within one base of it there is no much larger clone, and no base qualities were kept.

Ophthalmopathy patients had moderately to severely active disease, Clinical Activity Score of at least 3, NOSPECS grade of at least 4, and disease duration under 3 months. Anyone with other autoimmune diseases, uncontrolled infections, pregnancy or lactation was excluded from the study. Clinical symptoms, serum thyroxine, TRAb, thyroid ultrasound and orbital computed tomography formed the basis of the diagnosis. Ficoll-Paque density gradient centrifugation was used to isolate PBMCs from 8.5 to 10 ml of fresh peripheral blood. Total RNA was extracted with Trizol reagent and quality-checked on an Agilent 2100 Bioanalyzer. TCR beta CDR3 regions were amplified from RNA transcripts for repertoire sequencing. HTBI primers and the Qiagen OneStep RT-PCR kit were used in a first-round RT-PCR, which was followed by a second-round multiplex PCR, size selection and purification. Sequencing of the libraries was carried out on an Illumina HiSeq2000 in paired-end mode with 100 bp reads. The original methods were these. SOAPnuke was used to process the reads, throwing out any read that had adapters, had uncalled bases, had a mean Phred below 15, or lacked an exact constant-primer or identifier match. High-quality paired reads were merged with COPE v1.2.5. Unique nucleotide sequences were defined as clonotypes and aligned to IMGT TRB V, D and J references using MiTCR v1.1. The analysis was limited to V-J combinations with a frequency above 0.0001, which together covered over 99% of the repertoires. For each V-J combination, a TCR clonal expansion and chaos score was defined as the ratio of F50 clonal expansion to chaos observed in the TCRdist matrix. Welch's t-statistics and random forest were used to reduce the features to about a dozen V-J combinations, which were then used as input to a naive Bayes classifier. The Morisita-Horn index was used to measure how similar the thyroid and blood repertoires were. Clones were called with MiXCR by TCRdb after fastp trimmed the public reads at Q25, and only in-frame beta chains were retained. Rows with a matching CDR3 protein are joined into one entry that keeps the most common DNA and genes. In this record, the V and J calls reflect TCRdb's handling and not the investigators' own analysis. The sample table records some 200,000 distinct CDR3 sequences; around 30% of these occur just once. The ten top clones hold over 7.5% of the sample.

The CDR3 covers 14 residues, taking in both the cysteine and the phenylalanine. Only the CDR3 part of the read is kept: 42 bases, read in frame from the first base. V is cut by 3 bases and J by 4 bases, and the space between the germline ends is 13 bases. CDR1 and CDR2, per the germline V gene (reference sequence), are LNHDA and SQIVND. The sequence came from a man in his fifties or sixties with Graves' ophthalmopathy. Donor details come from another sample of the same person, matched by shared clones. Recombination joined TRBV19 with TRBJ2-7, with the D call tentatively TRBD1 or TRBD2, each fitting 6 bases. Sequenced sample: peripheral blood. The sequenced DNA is TGTGCCAGTAGTATCGGGGGCAGGGGATACGAGCAGTACTTC. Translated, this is CASSIGGRGYEQYF.